The 2 T cell receptor beta chains below all came from one sample that was sequenced in a study of blood T cell repertoires in COVID-19. Method: immunoSEQ multiplex PCR; TCRdb's copy keeps in-frame clones and lacks some. The data contain about 160,000 clones, 92% of them seen just once; the ten biggest clones take up around 4.6%. Sequences were obtained from peripheral blood. The source is a young man with COVID-19, enrolled during active disease.

The chain employs TRBV29-1 and TRBJ2-7; 10 positions match TRBD1. The CDR3 loop spans 13 amino acids. The germline gives CDR1 SQVTM, CDR2 ANQGSEA. The V segment lost 7 bases and the J segment 2 bases; nucleotides outside the gene matches: 5. The DNA of the CDR3 is TGCAGCGCAGGGACAGGGGAGGCCTACGAGCAGTACTTC. Its protein is CSAGTGEAYEQYF.

This rearrangement joins TRBV7-7 to TRBJ1-2, with TRBD1 matching 7 bases. Trimming cost V 8 bases and J 3 bases; bases outside gene matches: 6. Looked up from germline, CDR1 is SSHAT and CDR2 is FNYEAQ (reference sequence). This CDR3 spans 13 amino acids. The CDR3 loop is CASRDRVDYGYTF. CDR3 DNA sequence: TGTGCCAGCCGCGACAGGGTTGACTATGGCTACACCTTC.